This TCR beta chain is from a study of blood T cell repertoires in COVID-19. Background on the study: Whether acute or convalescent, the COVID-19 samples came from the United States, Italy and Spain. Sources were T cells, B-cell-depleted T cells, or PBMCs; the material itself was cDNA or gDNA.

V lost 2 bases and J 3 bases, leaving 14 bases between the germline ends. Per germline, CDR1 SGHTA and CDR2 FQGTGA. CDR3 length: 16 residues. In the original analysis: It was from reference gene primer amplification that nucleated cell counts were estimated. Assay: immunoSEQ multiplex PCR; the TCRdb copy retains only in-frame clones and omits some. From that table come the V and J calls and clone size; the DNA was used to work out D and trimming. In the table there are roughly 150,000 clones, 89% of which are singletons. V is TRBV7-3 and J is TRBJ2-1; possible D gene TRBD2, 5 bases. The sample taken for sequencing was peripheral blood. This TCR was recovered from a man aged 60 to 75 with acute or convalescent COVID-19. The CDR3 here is CASSLHDWEIYNEQFF. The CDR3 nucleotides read TGTGCCAGCAGCTTACACGACTGGGAGATCTACAATGAGCAGTTCTTC.